Each of the 5 T cell receptor beta chains below was sequenced from the same sample in a study of control samples from healthy donors and cancer patients. Libraries were prepared by immunoSEQ multiplex PCR; TCRdb keeps only in-frame clonotypes and omits some of them. The sample lists 95,000 to 150,000 clones, 87% occurring once. The sequenced sample consisted of blood. All receptors come from a man aged 60 to 75 in good health.

The gene calls are TRBV7-9 and TRBJ2-1; D remains unclear. CDR1 is SEHNR and CDR2 is FQNEAQ in the germline V gene (reference sequence). The germline V and J ends were trimmed by 1 base and 10 bases, with 11 bases remaining between them. This CDR3 contains 13 residues. The DNA for the CDR3 is TGTGCCAGCAGCTTAGTCGAGGTGGGAGAGCAGTTCTTC. It yields the protein CASSLVEVGEQFF.

The V and J genes are TRBV28 and TRBJ2-5; a weak D match, TRBD1 (5 bases). Trimming shortened V by 7 bases and J by 2 bases, and 14 bases separated the two germline ends. Germline loops: CDR1 MDHEN, CDR2 SYDVKM. This CDR3 is built from 14 residues. The CDR3 DNA is TGTGCCAGCAAATGGGGCGGAACGCAAGAGACCCAGTACTTC. Protein product: CASKWGGTQETQYF.

V gene TRBV6-6 combines with J gene TRBJ1-1, with D unresolved. Trimming removed 8 bases at V and 0 bases at J, with 4 bases between. Germline values: CDR1 MNHNY, CDR2 SVGAGI (reference sequence). The CDR3 loop spans 11 amino acids. CDR3 coding DNA: TGTGCCAGCTTTATGAACACTGAAGCTTTCTTT. Translated: CASFMNTEAFF.

The V call is TRBV27, the J call TRBJ2-7; D gene uncertain. Trimming stripped 0 bases from V and 0 bases from J, with 12 bases between. From germline, CDR1 is MNHEY and CDR2 SMNVEV (reference sequence). The CDR3 extends over 16 amino acids. The CDR3 reads CASSLSRPRSSYEQYF. CDR3 nucleotides: TGTGCCAGCAGTTTATCCAGACCAAGGAGCTCCTACGAGCAGTACTTC.

The table lists this clone with a few counts. The rearrangement links TRBV7-2 to TRBJ1-3; no definite D call. This CDR3 contains 15 residues. Germline V lookup: CDR1 SGHTA, CDR2 FQGNSA. Trimming pared 3 bases from V and 2 bases from J, leaving 11 bases between. In nucleotides, the CDR3 is TGTGCCAGCAGCTTCACGGGGATCCCTGGAAACACCATATATTTT. It is translated as CASSFTGIPGNTIYF. Complete variable domain (other parts from reference TRBV7-2 and TRBJ1-3): GAGVSQSPSNKVTEKGKDVELRCDPISGHTALYWYRQSLGQGLEFLIYFQGNSAPDKSGLPSDRFSAERTGGSVSTLTIQRTQQEDSAVYLCASSFTGIPGNTIYFGEGSWLTVV.